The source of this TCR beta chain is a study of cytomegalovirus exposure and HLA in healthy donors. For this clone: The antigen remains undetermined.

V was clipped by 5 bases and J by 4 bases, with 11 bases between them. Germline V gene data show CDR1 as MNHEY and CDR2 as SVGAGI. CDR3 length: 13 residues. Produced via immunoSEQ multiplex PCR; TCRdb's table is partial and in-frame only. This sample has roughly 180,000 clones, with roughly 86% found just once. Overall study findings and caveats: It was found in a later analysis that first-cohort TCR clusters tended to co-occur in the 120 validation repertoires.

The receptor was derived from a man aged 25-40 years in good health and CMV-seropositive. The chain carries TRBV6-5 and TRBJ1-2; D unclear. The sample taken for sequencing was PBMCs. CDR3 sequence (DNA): TGTGCCAGCAGTACACGGCTGGGCTATGGCTACACCTTC. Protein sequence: CASSTRLGYGYTF.